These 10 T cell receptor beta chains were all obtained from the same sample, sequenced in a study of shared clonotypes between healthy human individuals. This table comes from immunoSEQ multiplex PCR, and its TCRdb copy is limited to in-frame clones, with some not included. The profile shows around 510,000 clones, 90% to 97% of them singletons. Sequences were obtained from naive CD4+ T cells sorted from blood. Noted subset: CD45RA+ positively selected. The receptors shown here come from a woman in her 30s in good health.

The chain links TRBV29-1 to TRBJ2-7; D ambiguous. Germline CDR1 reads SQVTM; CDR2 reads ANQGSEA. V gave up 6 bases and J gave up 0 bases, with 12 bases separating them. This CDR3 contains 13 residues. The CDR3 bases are TGCAGCGTGATGGCCGGGTCCTCCTACGAGCAGTACTTC. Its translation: CSVMAGSSYEQYF.

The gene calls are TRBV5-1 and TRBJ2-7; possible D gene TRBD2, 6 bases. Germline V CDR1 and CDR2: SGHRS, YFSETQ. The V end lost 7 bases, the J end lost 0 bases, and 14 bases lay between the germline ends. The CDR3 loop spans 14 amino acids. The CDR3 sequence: CASGAEGRSYEQYF. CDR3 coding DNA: TGCGCCAGCGGCGCGGAGGGGCGCTCCTACGAGCAGTACTTC.

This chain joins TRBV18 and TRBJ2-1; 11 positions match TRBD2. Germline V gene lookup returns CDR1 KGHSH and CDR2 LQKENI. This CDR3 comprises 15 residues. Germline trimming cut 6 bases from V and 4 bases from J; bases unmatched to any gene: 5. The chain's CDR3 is CASSRGLAEYNEQFF. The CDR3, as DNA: TGTGCCAGCTCTCGGGGACTAGCGGAGTACAATGAGCAGTTCTTC.

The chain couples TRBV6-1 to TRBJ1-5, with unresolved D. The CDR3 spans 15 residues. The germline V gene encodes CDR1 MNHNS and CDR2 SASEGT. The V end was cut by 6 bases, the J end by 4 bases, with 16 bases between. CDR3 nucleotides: TGTGCCAGCAGATCCCTGACGGTGCTTAATCAGCCCCAGCATTTT. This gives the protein CASRSLTVLNQPQHF.

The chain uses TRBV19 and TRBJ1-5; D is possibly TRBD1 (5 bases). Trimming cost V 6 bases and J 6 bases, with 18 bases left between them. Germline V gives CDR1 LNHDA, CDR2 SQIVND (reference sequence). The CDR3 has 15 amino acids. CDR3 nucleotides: TGTGCCAGTAGCCCCGGGGGGGGTGCGGTTCAGCCCCAGCATTTT. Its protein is CASSPGGGAVQPQHF.

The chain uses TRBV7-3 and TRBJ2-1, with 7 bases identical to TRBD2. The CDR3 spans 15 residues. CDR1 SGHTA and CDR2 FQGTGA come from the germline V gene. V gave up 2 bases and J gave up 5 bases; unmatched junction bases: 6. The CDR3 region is CASSLVVAGHNEQFF. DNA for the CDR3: TGTGCCAGCAGCTTAGTTGTAGCGGGCCACAATGAGCAGTTCTTC.

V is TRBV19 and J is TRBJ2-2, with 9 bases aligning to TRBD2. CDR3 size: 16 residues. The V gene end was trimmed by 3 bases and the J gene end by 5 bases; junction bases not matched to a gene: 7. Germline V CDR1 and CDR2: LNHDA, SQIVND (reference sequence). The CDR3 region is CASSIVGGRATGELFF. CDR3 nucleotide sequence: TGTGCCAGTAGTATTGTAGGCGGGAGGGCTACCGGGGAGCTGTTTTTT.

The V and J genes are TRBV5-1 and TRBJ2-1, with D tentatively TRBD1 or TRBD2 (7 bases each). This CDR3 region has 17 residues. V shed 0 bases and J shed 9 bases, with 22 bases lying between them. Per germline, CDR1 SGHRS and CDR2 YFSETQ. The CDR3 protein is CASSLATGAASGGEQFF. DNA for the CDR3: TGCGCCAGCAGCTTGGCCACAGGGGCGGCTTCGGGAGGTGAGCAGTTCTTC.

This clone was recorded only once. The DNA for the CDR3 is TGTGCCAGCAGCTTTGGGACAGCCGCACTGGGCTATGGCTACACCTTC. It translates to CASSFGTAALGYGYTF. The chain is built from TRBV5-8 and TRBJ1-2; TRBD1 agrees at 7 bases. The CDR3 length is 16 residues. Germline assignment: CDR1 SGHTS and CDR2 YDEGEE. Trimming removed 2 bases from V and 4 bases from J; junction bases left unmatched: 11.

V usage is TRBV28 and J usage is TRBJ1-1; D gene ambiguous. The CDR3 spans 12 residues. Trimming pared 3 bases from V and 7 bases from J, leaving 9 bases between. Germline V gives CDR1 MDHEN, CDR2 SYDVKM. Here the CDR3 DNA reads TGTGCCAGCAGTTTGGCAAGGGATGAAGCTTTCTTT. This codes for CASSLARDEAFF.